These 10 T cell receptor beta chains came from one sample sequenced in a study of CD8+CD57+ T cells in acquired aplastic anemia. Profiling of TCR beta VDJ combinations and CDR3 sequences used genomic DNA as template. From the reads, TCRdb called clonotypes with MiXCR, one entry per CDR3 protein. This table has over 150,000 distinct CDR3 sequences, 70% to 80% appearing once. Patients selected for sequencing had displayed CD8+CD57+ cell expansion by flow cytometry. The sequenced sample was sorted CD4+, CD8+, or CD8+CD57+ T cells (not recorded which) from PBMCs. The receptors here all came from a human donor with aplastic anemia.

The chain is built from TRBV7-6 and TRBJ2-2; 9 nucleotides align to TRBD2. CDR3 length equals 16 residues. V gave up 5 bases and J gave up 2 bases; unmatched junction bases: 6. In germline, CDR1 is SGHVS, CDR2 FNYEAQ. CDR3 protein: CASSTHSGRNTGELFF. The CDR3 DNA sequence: TGTGCCAGCAGCACCCATAGCGGGAGAAACACCGGGGAGCTGTTTTTT.

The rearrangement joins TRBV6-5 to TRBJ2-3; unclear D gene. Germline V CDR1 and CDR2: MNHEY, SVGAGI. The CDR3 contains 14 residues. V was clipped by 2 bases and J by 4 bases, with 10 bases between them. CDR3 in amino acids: CASSYGNSPDTQYF. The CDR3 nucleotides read TGTGCCAGCAGTTACGGAAACAGCCCAGATACGCAGTATTTT.

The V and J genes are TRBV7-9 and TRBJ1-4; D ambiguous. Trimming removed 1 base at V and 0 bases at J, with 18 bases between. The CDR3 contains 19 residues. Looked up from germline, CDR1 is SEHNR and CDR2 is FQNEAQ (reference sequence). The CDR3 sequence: CASSLGLFTGSSTNEKLFF. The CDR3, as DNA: TGTGCCAGCAGCTTAGGGCTTTTCACGGGGAGTTCAACTAATGAAAAACTGTTTTTT.

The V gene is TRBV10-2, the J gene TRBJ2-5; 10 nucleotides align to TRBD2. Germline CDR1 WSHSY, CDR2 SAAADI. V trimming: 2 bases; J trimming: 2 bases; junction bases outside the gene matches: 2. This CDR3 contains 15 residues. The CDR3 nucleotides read TGCGCCAGCAGTGAGCTAGCGGGGGCTCAAGAGACCCAGTACTTC. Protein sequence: CASSELAGAQETQYF.

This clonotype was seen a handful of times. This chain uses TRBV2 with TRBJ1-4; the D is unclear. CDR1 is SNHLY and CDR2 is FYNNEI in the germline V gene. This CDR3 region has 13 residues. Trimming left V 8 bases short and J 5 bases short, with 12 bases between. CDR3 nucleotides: TGTGCCAGCTCCGCCCAACTGAATGAAAAACTGTTTTTT. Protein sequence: CASSAQLNEKLFF.

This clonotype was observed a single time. In DNA form, the CDR3 reads TGTGCCAGCAAACGTGACGGGGCAACCTACGAGCAGTACTTC. Translating gives CASKRDGATYEQYF. The chain employs TRBV6-5 and TRBJ2-7; D could derive from TRBD1 or TRBD2 (5 bases each). The V gene lost 7 bases and the J gene lost 2 bases, with 15 bases spanning the gap. Looked up from germline, CDR1 is MNHEY and CDR2 is SVGAGI. This CDR3 contains 14 residues.

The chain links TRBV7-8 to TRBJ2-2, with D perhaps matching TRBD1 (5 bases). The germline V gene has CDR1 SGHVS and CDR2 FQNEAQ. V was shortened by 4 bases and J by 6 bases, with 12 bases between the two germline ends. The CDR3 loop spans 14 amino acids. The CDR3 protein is CASSSRDTSGELFF. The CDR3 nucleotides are TGTGCCAGCAGCTCCAGGGATACGTCCGGGGAGCTGTTTTTT.

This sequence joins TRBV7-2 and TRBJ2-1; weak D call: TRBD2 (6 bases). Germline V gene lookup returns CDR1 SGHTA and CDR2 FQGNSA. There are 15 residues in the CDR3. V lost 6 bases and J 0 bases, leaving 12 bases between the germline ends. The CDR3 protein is CASSHDGSSYNEQFF. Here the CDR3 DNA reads TGTGCCAGCAGTCACGACGGGAGCTCCTACAATGAGCAGTTCTTC.

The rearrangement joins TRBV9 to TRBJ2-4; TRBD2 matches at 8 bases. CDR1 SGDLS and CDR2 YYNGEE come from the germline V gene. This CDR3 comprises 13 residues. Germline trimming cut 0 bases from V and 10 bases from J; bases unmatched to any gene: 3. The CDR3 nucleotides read TGTGCCAGCAGCGTAGATACGGGAGGGATTCAGTACTTC. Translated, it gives CASSVDTGGIQYF. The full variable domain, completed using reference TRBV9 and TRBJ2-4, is DSGVTQTPKHLITATGQRVTLRCSPRSGDLSVYWYQQSLDQGLQFLIQYYNGEERAKGNILERFSAQQFPDLHSELNLSSLELGDSALYFCASSVDTGGIQYFGAGTRLSVL.

The CDR3 sequence is CSASGRSSYNEQFF. The CDR3 DNA follows: TGCAGTGCTAGCGGGAGGAGCTCCTACAATGAGCAGTTCTTC. The gene calls are TRBV20-1 and TRBJ2-1, with TRBD2 identical over 7 bases. The CDR3 sequence is 14 residues long. V lost 3 bases to trimming and J lost 0 bases; unmatched junction nucleotides: 2. Germline V gene sequence: CDR1 DFQATT, CDR2 SNEGSKA (reference sequence).